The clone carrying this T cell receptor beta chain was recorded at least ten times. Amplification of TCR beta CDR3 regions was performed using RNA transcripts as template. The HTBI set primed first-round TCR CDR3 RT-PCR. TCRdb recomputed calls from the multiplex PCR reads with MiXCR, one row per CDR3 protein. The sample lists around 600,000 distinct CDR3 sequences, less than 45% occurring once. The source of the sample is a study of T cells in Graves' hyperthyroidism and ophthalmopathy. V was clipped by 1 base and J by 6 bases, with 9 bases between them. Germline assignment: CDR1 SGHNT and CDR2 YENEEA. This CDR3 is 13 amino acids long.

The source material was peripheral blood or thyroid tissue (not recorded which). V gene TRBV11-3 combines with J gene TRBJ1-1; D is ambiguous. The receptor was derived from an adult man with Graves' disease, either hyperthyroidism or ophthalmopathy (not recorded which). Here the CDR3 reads CASSLGVQSEAFF. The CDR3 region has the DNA TGTGCCAGCAGCTTAGGGGTACAGTCTGAAGCTTTCTTT.